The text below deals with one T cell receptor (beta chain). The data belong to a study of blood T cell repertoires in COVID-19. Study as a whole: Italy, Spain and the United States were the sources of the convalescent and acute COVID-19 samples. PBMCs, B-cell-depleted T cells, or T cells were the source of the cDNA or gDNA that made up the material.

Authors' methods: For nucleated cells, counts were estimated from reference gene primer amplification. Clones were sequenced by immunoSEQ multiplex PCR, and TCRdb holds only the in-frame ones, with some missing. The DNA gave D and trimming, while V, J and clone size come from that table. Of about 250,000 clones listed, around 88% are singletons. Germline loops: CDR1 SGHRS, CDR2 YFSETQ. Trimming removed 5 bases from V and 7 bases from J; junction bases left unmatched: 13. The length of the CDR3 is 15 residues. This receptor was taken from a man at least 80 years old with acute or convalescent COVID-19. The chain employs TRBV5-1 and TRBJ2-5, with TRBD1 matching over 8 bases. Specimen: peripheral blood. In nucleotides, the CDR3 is TGCGCCAGCAGTTGGACAGGGAGCCGGGAAGGGACCCAGTACTTC. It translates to CASSWTGSREGTQYF.